These 29 T cell receptor beta chains originate from one sample sequenced in a study of brain T cells in children with intractable seizures. Profiling relied on immunoSEQ multiplex PCR, and the TCRdb table lists in-frame clones only, not all of them. The data show hundreds of thousands of clones, roughly 92% seen once. Specified time point: blood from clinic visit 5 months post-surgery; TSC patient then seizure free. Source: peripheral blood, taken 4 to 5 months after surgery. These receptors all come from a boy under two years old with tuberous sclerosis and intractable seizures.

The chain links TRBV30 to TRBJ1-4; D unresolved. Germline-derived CDR1 and CDR2 are GTSNPN and SVGIG (reference sequence). The CDR3 has 11 amino acids. Trimming shortened V by 3 bases and J by 8 bases, and 7 bases separated the two germline ends. The CDR3 DNA reads TGTGCCTGGAGAGGTCGGGAAAAACTGTTTTTT. This gives the protein CAWRGREKLFF.

The genes are TRBV19 and TRBJ1-6, with 7 bases aligning to TRBD1. Germline loops: CDR1 LNHDA, CDR2 SQIVND (reference sequence). V lost 3 bases to trimming and J lost 9 bases; unmatched junction nucleotides: 11. The CDR3 covers 16 residues. The CDR3 protein is CASSIGPTGRISPLHF. DNA of the CDR3: TGTGCCAGTAGTATCGGTCCGACAGGGCGTATTTCACCCCTCCACTTT. Full variable domain (rest looked up from reference TRBV19 and TRBJ1-6): DGGITQSPKYLFRKEGQNVTLSCEQNLNHDAMYWYRQDPGQGLRLIYYSQIVNDFQKGDIAEGYSVSREKKESFPLTVTSAQKNPTAFYLCASSIGPTGRISPLHFGNGTRLTVT.

The CDR3 spells CASSIYEGARETQYF. The CDR3 DNA sequence: TGTGCCAGCAGCATCTACGAGGGGGCACGGGAGACCCAGTACTTC. The chain combines TRBV27 with TRBJ2-5; TRBD1 matches 7 bases. The germline V gene has CDR1 MNHEY and CDR2 SMNVEV (reference sequence). The J segment lost 5 bases and the V segment lost 6 bases, leaving 12 bases of the junction unmatched. The CDR3 has 15 residues.

The J gene is TRBJ2-7, the V gene TRBV9, with D perhaps matching TRBD1 or TRBD2 (6 bases each). V gave up 3 bases and J gave up 3 bases, with 13 bases separating them. The CDR3 contains 14 residues. CDR1 and CDR2 (germline): SGDLS, YYNGEE. The CDR3 region has the DNA TGTGCCAGCAGCGAGGGGGGTAGCGTCTACGAGCAGTACTTC. Protein: CASSEGGSVYEQYF.

The rearrangement uses TRBV28 and TRBJ1-2; perhaps TRBD1 as D (6 bases). V lost 2 bases to trimming and J lost 2 bases, with 18 bases between them. Looked up from germline, CDR1 is MDHEN and CDR2 is SYDVKM. CDR3 size: 17 residues. CDR3 sequence: CASSLIVQGLINYGYTF. In nucleotides, the CDR3 is TGTGCCAGCAGTTTAATAGTGCAGGGGCTTATAAACTATGGCTACACCTTC.

This chain uses TRBV11-1 with TRBJ2-5, with 12 positions matching TRBD2. V gave up 3 bases and J gave up 2 bases; unmatched junction bases: 4. Germline CDR1 SGHAT, CDR2 FQDESV (reference sequence). The CDR3 is made up of 16 amino acids. The CDR3 nucleotides read TGTGCCAGCAGCTTCTTCGGACTAGCGGGACAAGAGACCCAGTACTTC. Protein sequence: CASSFFGLAGQETQYF.

The rearrangement joins TRBV4-1 to TRBJ1-2, with 9 nucleotides matching TRBD1. V shed 2 bases, J shed 3 bases, and the junction held 4 bases outside the gene matches. This CDR3 spans 15 amino acids. The germline CDR1 and CDR2 sequences are MGHRA and YSYEKL. The CDR3 loop is CASSQIQGADYGYTF. DNA of the CDR3: TGCGCCAGCAGCCAAATACAGGGGGCGGACTATGGCTACACCTTC.

The rearrangement uses TRBV11-2 and TRBJ2-1; 11 positions agree with TRBD2. Germline assignment: CDR1 SGHAT and CDR2 FQNNGV. The CDR3 is made up of 17 amino acids. Trimming removed 2 bases from V and 4 bases from J; junction bases left unmatched: 7. CDR3 protein: CASSLQGLADYYNEQFF. As DNA, the CDR3 is TGTGCCAGCAGCTTACAGGGACTAGCGGACTATTACAATGAGCAGTTCTTC.

The genes are TRBV19 and TRBJ1-5, with TRBD1 matching over 9 bases. The CDR3 has 17 amino acids. Germline loops: CDR1 LNHDA, CDR2 SQIVND (reference sequence). V lost 6 bases, J lost 4 bases, and 13 bases stayed unmatched. In DNA, the CDR3 is TGTGCCAGTAGGGGGACAGGGACCTTACCAAAAAATCAGCCCCAGCATTTT. It encodes CASRGTGTLPKNQPQHF.

The chain couples TRBV19 to TRBJ1-5; D is undetermined. This CDR3 region has 16 residues. CDR1 LNHDA and CDR2 SQIVND come from the germline V gene (reference sequence). V was clipped by 3 bases and J by 1 base, with 13 bases between them. The CDR3 DNA reads as TGTGCCAGTAGTATTCTTTTCCCCGGAAGCAATCAGCCCCAGCATTTT. Translation: CASSILFPGSNQPQHF.

This clone has more than one count but fewer than ten. The chain employs TRBV7-9 and TRBJ2-1, with D possibly TRBD2 on 5 matching bases. The CDR3 has 15 residues. V was clipped by 3 bases and J by 3 bases, with 12 bases between them. Per the germline V gene, CDR1 is SEHNR and CDR2 is FQNEAQ (reference sequence). In DNA, the CDR3 is TGTGCCAGCAGCTTCTCCCAGCGGAACTACAATGAGCAGTTCTTC. Translation: CASSFSQRNYNEQFF.

The chain couples TRBV10-3 to TRBJ2-3, with TRBD2 matching over 7 bases. V shed 0 bases, J shed 1 base, and the junction held 4 bases outside the gene matches. CDR3 length: 16 amino acids. Germline V CDR1 and CDR2: ENHRY, SYGVKD. CDR3 sequence (DNA): TGTGCCATCAGTGAGTCCAGCGGGAAGGGCACAGATACGCAGTATTTT. Amino acid sequence: CAISESSGKGTDTQYF.

The gene calls are TRBV27 and TRBJ2-1; TRBD1 is a possible D gene (6 bases). V lost 2 bases and J 0 bases, leaving 11 bases between the germline ends. The CDR3 consists of 16 residues. Germline V gives CDR1 MNHEY, CDR2 SMNVEV (reference sequence). The CDR3 reads CASSLTGLSSYNEQFF. CDR3 nucleotides: TGTGCCAGCAGTTTAACAGGGCTTAGCTCCTACAATGAGCAGTTCTTC.

This chain uses TRBV19 with TRBJ1-1; possibly TRBD1 for D (6 bases). Per germline, CDR1 LNHDA and CDR2 SQIVND (reference sequence). The CDR3 extends over 16 amino acids. Trimming stripped 2 bases from V and 1 base from J, with 14 bases between. The CDR3 is CASSIPPGQKNTEAFF. CDR3 sequence (DNA): TGTGCCAGTAGTATACCCCCGGGACAAAAGAACACTGAAGCTTTCTTT.

This rearrangement joins TRBV9 to TRBJ2-5; 7 bases are shared with TRBD1. Losses at the gene ends were 0 bases for V and 5 bases for J; bases not matched to a gene: 10. The CDR3 loop spans 16 amino acids. Germline V CDR1 and CDR2: SGDLS, YYNGEE. In nucleotides, the CDR3 is TGTGCCAGCAGCGTAGCTTCAGGACAGGTGGGGGAGACCCAGTACTTC. Translation gives CASSVASGQVGETQYF.

V and J are TRBV5-6 and TRBJ2-1; D not certain. The germline V and J ends were trimmed by 0 bases and 0 bases, with 7 bases remaining between them. Germline V gene lookup returns CDR1 SGHDT and CDR2 YYEEEE. This CDR3 spans 15 amino acids. CDR3 protein: CASSLERVSYNEQFF. CDR3 bases: TGTGCCAGCAGCTTGGAGCGTGTCTCCTACAATGAGCAGTTCTTC. Full variable domain (outside the CDR3, taken from reference TRBV5-6 and TRBJ2-1): DAGVTQSPTHLIKTRGQQVTLRCSPKSGHDTVSWYQQALGQGPQFIFQYYEEEERQRGNFPDRFSGHQFPNYSSELNVNALLLGDSALYLCASSLERVSYNEQFFGPGTRLTVL.

The rearrangement uses TRBV10-3 and TRBJ2-3; possibly TRBD2 for D (6 bases). This CDR3 comprises 16 residues. Trimming took 2 bases from V and 0 from J, leaving 12 bases between them. The germline CDR1 and CDR2 sequences are ENHRY and SYGVKD. Here the CDR3 DNA reads TGTGCCATCAGTGAGCCCAGAGCGGGCAGCACAGATACGCAGTATTTT. Encoded protein: CAISEPRAGSTDTQYF.

In DNA form, the CDR3 reads TGTGCCAGCAGTTCATGGGGGACAATTATCTCTGGGGCCAACGTCCTGACTTTC. Its protein is CASSSWGTIISGANVLTF. This rearrangement joins TRBV27 to TRBJ2-6, with D possibly TRBD1 on 6 matching bases. Germline V lookup: CDR1 MNHEY, CDR2 SMNVEV (reference sequence). This CDR3 contains 18 residues. Trimming removed 4 bases from V and 0 bases from J, with 16 bases in between. The full variable domain, its missing parts supplied by reference TRBV27 and TRBJ2-6, is EAQVTQNPRYLITVTGKKLTVTCSQNMNHEYMSWYRQDPGLGLRQIYYSMNVEVTDKGDVPEGYKVSRKEKRNFPLILESPSPNQTSLYFCASSSWGTIISGANVLTFGAGSRLTVL.

V and J are TRBV4-1 and TRBJ2-2, with 7 bases that match TRBD1. V lost 3 bases and J lost 6; bases outside the gene matches: 7. The length of the CDR3 is 15 residues. Per the germline V gene, CDR1 is MGHRA and CDR2 is YSYEKL. The CDR3 reads CASSQPNRGPGELFF. The CDR3 DNA reads as TGCGCCAGCAGCCAGCCCAACAGGGGTCCCGGGGAGCTGTTTTTT.

The chain couples TRBV6-4 to TRBJ2-2; D tentatively fits TRBD1 or TRBD2 (6 bases each). The CDR3 runs to 14 residues. Per germline, CDR1 MRHNA and CDR2 SNTAGT. The germline V and J ends were trimmed by 9 bases and 3 bases, with 14 bases remaining between them. DNA of the CDR3: TGTGCCAGTAGGACGGGGGCCGACACCGGGGAGCTGTTTTTT. Amino acid sequence: CASRTGADTGELFF.

This chain uses TRBV7-9 with TRBJ1-2; 11 bases map to TRBD1. Germline V gene lookup returns CDR1 SEHNR and CDR2 FQNEAQ (reference sequence). The CDR3 consists of 16 residues. J was trimmed by 4 bases and V by 5 bases; bases with no gene match: 9. The CDR3 DNA reads TGTGCCAGCAGCCCCCCCGGACAGGGGGCTGGCTATGGCTACACCTTC. Encoded protein: CASSPPGQGAGYGYTF.

The chain carries TRBV30 and TRBJ1-2, with D maybe TRBD1 (6 bases). The germline V gene has CDR1 GTSNPN and CDR2 SVGIG (reference sequence). V lost 7 bases and J 1 base, leaving 16 bases between the germline ends. The CDR3 sequence is 14 residues long. In nucleotides, the CDR3 is TGTGCCTCTAACCGGGACACATTTAACTATGGCTACACCTTC. Translated: CASNRDTFNYGYTF.

The V gene is TRBV4-2, the J gene TRBJ2-2; 13 bases are shared with TRBD2. Per germline, CDR1 LGHNA and CDR2 YNFKEQ. Losses at the gene ends were 4 bases for V and 1 base for J; bases not matched to a gene: 3. This CDR3 has 17 residues. The CDR3 spells CASSLRLAGGNTGELFF. CDR3 in DNA: TGTGCCAGCAGCCTCCGACTAGCGGGGGGGAACACCGGGGAGCTGTTTTTT.

The CDR3 reads CASSSTARFPNYGYTF. The DNA of the CDR3 is TGTGCCAGCAGTTCCACGGCTCGATTTCCCAACTATGGCTACACCTTC. The chain employs TRBV6-5 and TRBJ1-2, with unresolved D. Trimming took off 4 bases at V and 2 bases at J, with 17 bases between the two ends. This CDR3 has 16 amino acids. Germline V lookup: CDR1 MNHEY, CDR2 SVGAGI.

The chain couples TRBV7-2 to TRBJ1-5; no clear D gene. Trimming left V 0 bases short and J 2 bases short, with 14 bases between. Germline V lookup: CDR1 SGHTA, CDR2 FQGNSA. This CDR3 has 17 residues. CDR3 in DNA: TGTGCCAGCAGCTTAGCTTATCGGGGAGATCGCAATCAGCCCCAGCATTTT. Residues: CASSLAYRGDRNQPQHF.

V and J are TRBV4-2 and TRBJ2-2; D may be TRBD1 (6 bases). V was shortened by 0 bases and J by 2 bases, with 13 bases between the two germline ends. Per germline, CDR1 LGHNA and CDR2 YNFKEQ. The CDR3 length is 17 residues. The DNA for the CDR3 is TGTGCCAGCAGCCAAGACCCGGCAGGGGAAAACACCGGGGAGCTGTTTTTT. Translated: CASSQDPAGENTGELFF.

The gene calls are TRBV7-9 and TRBJ2-7, with 7 bases fitting TRBD1. With V trimmed by 5 bases and J by 3 bases, 4 bases remained unmatched. Germline CDR1 is SEHNR and CDR2 is FQNEAQ (reference sequence). The CDR3 loop spans 13 amino acids. As DNA, the CDR3 is TGTGCCAGCAGCCAAGACAGGGACTACGAGCAGTACTTC. Its translation: CASSQDRDYEQYF. Combining the CDR3 with reference TRBV7-9 and TRBJ2-7 gives the whole variable domain DTGVSQNPRHKITKRGQNVTFRCDPISEHNRLYWYRQTLGQGPEFLTYFQNEAQLEKSRLLSDRFSAERPKGSFSTLEIQRTEQGDSAMYLCASSQDRDYEQYFGPGTRLTVT.

The CDR3 loop reads CASSSRGLNTIYF. Written as DNA, the CDR3 is TGTGCCAGCTCCTCGAGGGGGTTGAACACCATATATTTT. J is TRBJ1-3 and V is TRBV3-1 (or the pseudogene TRBV3-2), with a possible D match to TRBD1 (6 bases). Germline V gives CDR1 LGHDT, CDR2 YNNKEL (reference sequence). Trimming left V 8 bases short and J 7 bases short, with 15 bases between. The CDR3 spans 13 residues.

The rearrangement links TRBV10-1 to TRBJ2-7, with 7 bases matching TRBD2. CDR3 length: 16 amino acids. The V gene's germline CDR1 is WNHNN and CDR2 SYGVQD (reference sequence). Losses at the gene ends were 3 bases for V and 2 bases for J; bases not matched to a gene: 10. This CDR3 reads CASSERRASGTYEQYF. The DNA of the CDR3 is TGCGCCAGCAGTGAAAGGAGGGCTAGCGGAACCTACGAGCAGTACTTC.